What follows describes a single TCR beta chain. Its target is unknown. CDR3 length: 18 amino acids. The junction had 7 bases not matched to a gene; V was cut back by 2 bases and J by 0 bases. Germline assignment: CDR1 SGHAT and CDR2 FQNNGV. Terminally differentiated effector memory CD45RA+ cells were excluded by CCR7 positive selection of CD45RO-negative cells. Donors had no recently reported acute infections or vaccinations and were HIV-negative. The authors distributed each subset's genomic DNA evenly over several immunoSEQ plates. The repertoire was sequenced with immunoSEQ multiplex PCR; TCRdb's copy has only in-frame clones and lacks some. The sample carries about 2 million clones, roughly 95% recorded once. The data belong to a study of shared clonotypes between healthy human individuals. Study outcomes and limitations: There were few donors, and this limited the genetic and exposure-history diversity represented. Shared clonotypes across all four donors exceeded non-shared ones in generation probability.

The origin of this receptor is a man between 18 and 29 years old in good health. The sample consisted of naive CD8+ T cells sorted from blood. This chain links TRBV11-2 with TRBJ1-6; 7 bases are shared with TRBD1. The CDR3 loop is CASSLWFRGSSYNSPLHF. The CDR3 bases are TGTGCCAGCAGCTTATGGTTCAGGGGGAGCTCCTATAATTCACCCCTCCACTTT.